This TCR beta chain was obtained from a study of T-cell memory formation after mild COVID-19. About the study: Most TCR clusters belonged to a single donor.

General study results and limits: Later expanders leaned toward CD4+, whereas clones contracting from day 15 to 85 were balanced CD4/CD8. Day 37-peaking second-wave clones had unconfirmed SARS-CoV-2 specificity.

CDR1 and CDR2 (germline): ENHRY, SYGVKD. This CDR3 contains 18 residues. Trimming cost V 4 bases and J 1 base; bases outside gene matches: 14. Points on this clonotype: Its specificity is unknown.

A 5'RACE reaction primed in the constant segment made cDNA libraries of TCR alpha and TCR beta, and these carried sample barcodes and UMIs. MiXCR, applied by TCRdb to the 5' RACE reads, yields one record per CDR3 protein. Found here are a few hundred thousand distinct CDR3 sequences, about 16% of them singletons; the top ten hold 20% to 25%. This sequence joins TRBV10-3 and TRBJ2-3; TRBD2 matches 7 bases. The clonotype originates from a man aged 18 to 30 who had mild COVID-19 (a few samples of this study predate the infection). Cell type and time point are not known. Sequenced input: PBMCs or a T cell subset sorted from them (not recorded which). CDR3 in DNA: TGTGCCATCAGTGGAAGCGGGGCGGCTCGAGGCCGCACAGATACGCAGTATTTT. As protein: CAISGSGAARGRTDTQYF.